This TCR beta chain was retrieved from a study of blood T cell repertoires in COVID-19. Study-wide background: Sources were T cells, B-cell-depleted T cells, or PBMCs; the material itself was cDNA or gDNA.

From germline, CDR1 is WSHSY and CDR2 SAAADI. V dropped 4 bases and J dropped 7; count of bases not matched to a gene: 8. The CDR3 is made up of 16 amino acids. Clones were sequenced by immunoSEQ multiplex PCR, and TCRdb holds only the in-frame ones, with some missing. The sample contains 150,000 to 200,000 clones, approximately 80% of which appear only once. This sequence joins TRBV10-2 and TRBJ2-2, with 11 bases fitting TRBD1. The specimen was PBMCs or T cells enriched from blood (not recorded which). The sequence was collected from a woman aged 60-70 years with acute COVID-19. CDR3 bases: TGCGCCAGCAGTGCCCGGACAGGGGGCCCGGTCGGGGAGCTGTTTTTT. Translation: CASSARTGGPVGELFF.